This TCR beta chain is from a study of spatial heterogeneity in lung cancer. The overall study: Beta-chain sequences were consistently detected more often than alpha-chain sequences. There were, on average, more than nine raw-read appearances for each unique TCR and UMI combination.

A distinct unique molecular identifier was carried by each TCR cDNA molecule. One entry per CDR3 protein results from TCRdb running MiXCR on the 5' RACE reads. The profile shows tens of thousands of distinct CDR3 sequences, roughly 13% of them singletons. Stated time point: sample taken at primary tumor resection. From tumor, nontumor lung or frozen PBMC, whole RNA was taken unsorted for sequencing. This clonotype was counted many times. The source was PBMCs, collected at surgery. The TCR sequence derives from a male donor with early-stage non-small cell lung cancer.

In DNA, the CDR3 is TGTGCCAGCAGTTTCGAGCAGGGGAGTCAGCCCCAGCATTTT. Translation: CASSFEQGSQPQHF. J is TRBJ1-5 and V is TRBV12-3 or TRBV12-4; TRBD1 might be the D (6 bases). This CDR3 has 14 amino acids. V shed 3 bases and J shed 6 bases, with 12 bases lying between them.